These 25 T cell receptor beta chains originate from one sample sequenced in a study of beta chain features in type 1 diabetes. General study points: Researchers report that Type 1 diabetes patients had moderately but significantly shorter TCRB CDR3s across all four CD4+ subsets.

These receptors have no identified antigens. The whole isolated RNA underwent reverse transcription, so sequencing captured expressed TCRB transcripts. Assay: immunoSEQ multiplex PCR; the TCRdb copy retains only in-frame clones and omits some. The sample has about 260,000 clones, 20% seen once. The source material was naive CD4+ T cells from blood. These receptors all stem from a woman in her thirties or forties with type 1 diabetes.

V and J are TRBV7-2 and TRBJ2-7; TRBD1 is a possible D gene (6 bases). Trimming shortened V by 4 bases and J by 6 bases, and 10 bases separated the two germline ends. Germline V gene data show CDR1 as SGHTA and CDR2 as FQGNSA. The CDR3 totals 12 residues. CDR3 region: CASSWGQGEQYF. The CDR3 DNA is TGTGCCAGCAGCTGGGGGCAGGGCGAGCAGTACTTC.

In this sample, this clone turned up a few times. The chain employs TRBV5-1 and TRBJ2-1; possibly TRBD2 for D (6 bases). The V end was cut by 5 bases, the J end by 7 bases, with 22 bases between. CDR3 size: 16 residues. The germline gives CDR1 SGHRS, CDR2 YFSETQ. This chain's CDR3 is CASRHTAGTGSNEQFF. DNA of the CDR3: TGCGCCAGCAGACACACCGCCGGGACTGGCTCAAATGAGCAGTTCTTC.

As to this clone: The sample has other DNA sequences that encode this CDR3 too. The chain recombines TRBV7-3 with TRBJ1-1; possibly TRBD1 for D (5 bases). Trimming removed 5 bases from V and 0 bases from J, with 7 bases in between. CDR1 and CDR2 from the germline V gene are SGHTA and FQGTGA. The CDR3 totals 13 residues. The CDR3 sequence: CASSIQVNTEAFF. The CDR3 DNA reads as TGTGCCAGCAGCATACAGGTGAACACTGAAGCTTTCTTT.

This sequence joins TRBV27 and TRBJ2-1, with 8 bases matching TRBD1. The CDR3 is 17 residues long. V shed 0 bases, J shed 8 bases, and the junction held 12 bases outside the gene matches. Looked up from germline, CDR1 is MNHEY and CDR2 is SMNVEV (reference sequence). CDR3 DNA sequence: TGTGCCAGCAGTTTATCGGGACCAGGACAGGGCTTCCATGAGCAGTTCTTC. Its protein product is CASSLSGPGQGFHEQFF.

The V and J genes are TRBV5-4 and TRBJ2-1; tentative D call: TRBD1 (5 bases). V was pared by 0 bases and J by 10 bases, with 11 bases between. The CDR3 totals 13 residues. The germline gives CDR1 SGHNT, CDR2 YYREEE (reference sequence). CDR3 region: CASSLGGLDEQFF. The DNA of the CDR3 is TGTGCCAGCAGCTTGGGGGGCCTGGACGAGCAGTTCTTC. The variable domain in full, with the rest retrieved from reference TRBV5-4 and TRBJ2-1, is ETGVTQSPTHLIKTRGQQVTLRCSSQSGHNTVSWYQQALGQGPQFIFQYYREEENGRGNFPPRFSGLQFPNYSSELNVNALELDDSALYLCASSLGGLDEQFFGPGTRLTVL.

The chain employs TRBV6-5 and TRBJ2-1, with D perhaps TRBD1 (5 bases). V dropped 4 bases and J dropped 12 bases, with 10 bases sitting between them. Germline values: CDR1 MNHEY, CDR2 SVGAGI. The CDR3 runs to 11 residues. Here the CDR3 DNA reads TGTGCCAGCAGTTTTAGGGGATGGCAGTTCTTC. Translation gives CASSFRGWQFF.

A few counts support this clone. The chain couples TRBV21-1 to TRBJ2-7; TRBD1, the D gene given by the table, was not confirmed from the DNA. TRBV21-1 has pseudogene status. The CDR3 totals 16 residues. The CDR3 here is CASSKVMDSSSYEQYF. The CDR3, as DNA: TGTGCCAGCAGCAAGGTTATGGACAGTTCCTCCTACGAGCAGTACTTC.

This chain uses TRBV28 with TRBJ2-7; 9 bases line up with TRBD2. V shed 5 bases and J 9 bases; nucleotides not matched to a gene: 11. This CDR3 region has 14 residues. The V gene's germline CDR1 is MDHEN and CDR2 SYDVKM. The CDR3 nucleotides read TGTGCCAGCAGTCCTGGAATAGCGGGAGCTCGGCAGTACTTC. This sequence encodes CASSPGIAGARQYF.

V gene TRBV4-3 combines with J gene TRBJ2-2; TRBD2 agrees at 8 bases. The CDR3 spans 16 residues. J was trimmed by 0 bases and V by 3 bases; bases with no gene match: 3. In germline, CDR1 is LGHNA, CDR2 YSLEER. CDR3 in DNA: TGCGCCAGCAGCCACACTAGCGGAGCGAACACCGGGGAGCTGTTTTTT. Protein product: CASSHTSGANTGELFF.

The CDR3 reads CASRPGQFYEQYF. The CDR3 DNA reads TGTGCCAGCAGACCGGGACAGTTCTACGAGCAGTACTTC. The gene calls are TRBV6-5 and TRBJ2-7; TRBD1 aligns across 7 bases. Per the germline V gene, CDR1 is MNHEY and CDR2 is SVGAGI. The CDR3 covers 13 residues. V gave up 6 bases and J gave up 3 bases; unmatched junction bases: 5.

This rearrangement joins TRBV5-6 to TRBJ1-5, with 8 bases lining up with TRBD1. Germline V lookup: CDR1 SGHDT, CDR2 YYEEEE. The CDR3 extends over 13 amino acids. Trimming removed 4 bases from V and 7 bases from J; junction bases left unmatched: 4. This chain's CDR3 is CASSPGQGQPQHF. CDR3 sequence (DNA): TGTGCCAGCAGCCCCGGACAGGGCCAGCCCCAGCATTTT.

The CDR3 bases are TGTGCCAGCAGTCTAACTAGCGGGACCTACAATGAGCAGTTCTTC. Translating it yields CASSLTSGTYNEQFF. The gene calls are TRBV5-4 and TRBJ2-1; TRBD2 matches 10 bases. Looked up from germline, CDR1 is SGHNT and CDR2 is YYREEE (reference sequence). V was clipped by 5 bases and J by 2 bases; unmatched bases: 4. This CDR3 comprises 15 residues.

This chain joins TRBV7-9 and TRBJ1-1; TRBD1 matches 7 bases. The CDR3 has 15 residues. The V gene's germline CDR1 is SEHNR and CDR2 FQNEAQ (reference sequence). Losses at the gene ends were 4 bases for V and 0 bases for J; bases not matched to a gene: 5. CDR3 sequence reads: CASSSPTGLNTEAFF. The CDR3 bases are TGTGCCAGCAGCTCGCCGACAGGGCTGAACACTGAAGCTTTCTTT.

This clone was detected only a few times. The chain uses TRBV29-1 and TRBJ1-1; 8 nucleotides agree with TRBD1. V gave up 7 bases and J gave up 10 bases; unmatched junction bases: 8. Germline CDR1 SQVTM, CDR2 ANQGSEA. The CDR3 consists of 11 residues. In DNA form, the CDR3 reads TGCAGCGGGACTCAGGGGGCTAGAGCTTTCTTT. Translated, it gives CSGTQGARAFF.

This clone was seen more than once but under ten times. Germline and junction disagree at one end, which may indicate a read error. The chain links TRBV18 to TRBJ2-2; the D gene is possibly TRBD1 (6 bases). The CDR3 loop spans 14 amino acids. The germline gives CDR1 KGHSH, CDR2 LQKENI. The CDR3 region is CASSRTGNSGELFF. Written as DNA, the CDR3 is TGTGCCAGCTCACGAACAGGGAACTCCGGGGAGCTGTTTTTT.

The genes are TRBV7-9 and TRBJ2-7; a weak D match, TRBD1 (6 bases). V lost 6 bases and J lost 6, with 18 bases in between. Looked up from germline, CDR1 is SEHNR and CDR2 is FQNEAQ (reference sequence). This CDR3 has 14 residues. CDR3 loop: CASSGNRVVGEQYF. The CDR3 DNA reads as TGTGCCAGCAGTGGAAACAGGGTTGTAGGCGAGCAGTACTTC.

This clone occurred a few times. This sequence joins TRBV9 and TRBJ2-4; D might be TRBD2 (5 bases). The V and J ends lost 4 bases and 10 bases respectively, with 15 bases between them. Germline V gene sequence: CDR1 SGDLS, CDR2 YYNGEE. The CDR3 has 13 amino acids. The CDR3 bases are TGTGCCAGCAGCCTGACGGGTCCGGGGATTCAGTACTTC. It is translated as CASSLTGPGIQYF.

This clone was seen a few times. V is TRBV4-3 and J is TRBJ2-7; D not certain. The V end was cut by 2 bases, the J end by 0 bases, with 8 bases between. The CDR3 is 14 amino acids. CDR1 is LGHNA and CDR2 is YSLEER in the germline V gene. The CDR3: CASSQTVPSYEQYF. In nucleotides, the CDR3 is TGCGCCAGCAGCCAAACGGTCCCCTCCTACGAGCAGTACTTC.

Details on this clone: Other nucleotide sequences from this sample produce the same CDR3. This chain uses TRBV6-6 with TRBJ2-5; 8 nucleotides match TRBD1. Germline V gene lookup returns CDR1 MNHNY and CDR2 SVGAGI (reference sequence). With 8 bases clipped from V and 5 bases from J, the junction kept 4 bases outside the gene matches. CDR3 size: 12 residues. CDR3 coding DNA: TGTGCCAGCCGACAGGGGCGGGAGACCCAGTACTTC. This sequence encodes CASRQGRETQYF.

V usage is TRBV4-3 and J usage is TRBJ2-1; D may be TRBD2 (5 bases). The CDR3 is 16 residues long. Germline CDR1 LGHNA, CDR2 YSLEER. V gave up 5 bases and J gave up 0 bases, with 14 bases separating them. The DNA for the CDR3 is TGCGCCAGCAGCGAGGGTGTGCACAGCTCCTACAATGAGCAGTTCTTC. Translating it yields CASSEGVHSSYNEQFF.

The rearrangement links TRBV9 to TRBJ2-5, with D possibly being TRBD1 (6 bases). There are 14 residues in the CDR3. V was trimmed by 4 bases and J by 3 bases, leaving 13 bases between them. In germline, CDR1 is SGDLS, CDR2 YYNGEE. CDR3 region: CASSSSGVEETQYF. In nucleotides, the CDR3 is TGTGCCAGCAGCTCCTCAGGGGTCGAAGAGACCCAGTACTTC.

This clone was found a few times. This sequence joins TRBV6-5 and TRBJ1-5; D unresolved. V was cut by 8 bases and J by 9 bases, with 8 bases left in between. The germline V gene encodes CDR1 MNHEY and CDR2 SVGAGI. The CDR3 contains 10 residues. This CDR3 reads CASGDWPQHF. The CDR3 nucleotides are TGTGCCAGCGGAGACTGGCCCCAGCATTTT.

J is TRBJ1-5 and V is TRBV5-1; D gene uncertain. V lost 4 bases to trimming and J lost 7 bases, with 12 bases between them. This CDR3 spans 13 amino acids. Germline V lookup: CDR1 SGHRS, CDR2 YFSETQ. The CDR3: CASSLLGGQPQHF. As DNA, the CDR3 is TGCGCCAGCAGCCTTTTAGGAGGGCAGCCCCAGCATTTT.

This clone appeared a few times. The chain couples TRBV4-1 to TRBJ1-2, with a possible D match to TRBD1 (5 bases). The V end lost 0 bases, the J end lost 1 base, and 12 bases lay between the germline ends. Germline lookup yields CDR1 MGHRA and CDR2 YSYEKL. The CDR3 totals 16 residues. CDR3 sequence (DNA): TGCGCCAGCAGCCAAGAGCCGGGGGTCAATAACTATGGCTACACCTTC. Translating gives CASSQEPGVNNYGYTF.

In this sample, this clone turned up a few times. Its ends do not fully match the called genes, so a read error is possible. J is TRBJ1-1 and V is TRBV28; maybe TRBD1 (5 bases). The V gene's germline CDR1 is MDHEN and CDR2 SYDVKM. The CDR3 spans 14 residues. Here the CDR3 reads CASSLLTASPAAFF. The CDR3 DNA is TGTGCCAGCAGCTTATTGACAGCCTCTCCAGCGGCTTTCTTT.